The rows below give T cell receptor beta chains drawn from one sample of a study of blood T cell repertoires in COVID-19. TCRdb's table, derived via immunoSEQ multiplex PCR, lists solely in-frame clones and lacks some. The table has about 90,000 clones, approximately 86% seen once. Material: peripheral blood. The receptors here all came from an older woman with active or convalescent COVID-19. Each CDR3 is given without its conserved first and last residue. Each record gives: clone size, V gene, CDR3 protein. Rows may omit the clone size; those that give it use once, few, many or a size class.

-	TRBV28	ASSATGSNEKLF
-	TRBV18	ASSPPGDPFPNTGELF
-	TRBV6-4	ANRDRGPSTDTQY
-	TRBV19	ASSGTSGGYPYNEQF
-	TRBV19	ASSITGGSRGAGELF
-	TRBV4-2	ASSQGEKGEEKLF
-	TRBV5-1	ASTSFSAEDEQF
-	TRBV9	ASSLLSPEGVFSGNTIY
-	TRBV28	ASSSGGTASPLH
-	TRBV25-1	ASSGTGRRSPLH
-	TRBV4-3	ASSQNPTGGDTQY
-	TRBV5-1	ASSLQEPDTQY
-	TRBV5-4	ASSLMEVPTDTQY
-	TRBV20-1	SASTDNEQF
-	TRBV19	ASSKQGQSDTQY
-	TRBV2	ASSETGNSNQPQH
-	TRBV5-5	ASSLILDEQF
-	TRBV11-2	ASSPGAGARETQY
few	TRBV3-1/TRBV3-2	ASRQTGQGIYNSPLH
-	TRBV6-5	ASSPGQFEAF
once	TRBV5-1	ASSSRDRPSSTDTQY
-	TRBV24-1	ATSDFLRTGLETQY